A selection of T cell receptor beta chains follows, all from one sample in a study of blood T cell repertoires in COVID-19. The assay was immunoSEQ multiplex PCR, and TCRdb's table has in-frame clones only and misses some. The sample contains 140,000 to 150,000 clones, approximately 80% of which appear only once. The source material was peripheral blood. The receptor source for this set is a woman aged 40 to 55 with active or convalescent COVID-19. CDR3s include the opening cysteine and the closing phenylalanine or tryptophan. A D gene is named only where the DNA matches it firmly. The size field is filled for only some rows; it gives once, few, many or a size class.

len	d_gene	abundance	v_gene	j_gene	CDR3nt	CDR3aa
15	.	.	TRBV25-1	TRBJ2-1	TGTGCCAGCAGTCGAGGTTGGCAGGGGCACAATGAGCAGTTCTTC	CASSRGWQGHNEQFF
17	.	.	TRBV5-1	TRBJ2-2	TGCGCCAGCAGCCAGGGGGCTTTTGGTAGCGGGCCCCCGGAGCTGTTTTTT	CASSQGAFGSGPPELFF
14	.	.	TRBV3-1/TRBV3-2	TRBJ2-1	TGTGCCAGCAGCCAAGTGGGAGGATACAATGAGCAGTTCTTC	CASSQVGGYNEQFF
14	.	.	TRBV19	TRBJ1-5	TGTGCCAGTAGTATTGTGCCGGGAAATCAGCCCCAGCATTTT	CASSIVPGNQPQHF
14	.	.	TRBV11-1	TRBJ2-1	TGTGCCAGCTGTAGCGGTTACTCCTACAATGAGCAGTTCTTC	CASCSGYSYNEQFF
14	.	.	TRBV18	TRBJ2-5	TGTGCCAGCTCACCACCGGGCGACCAAGAGACCCAGTACTTC	CASSPPGDQETQYF
14	TRBD1	.	TRBV6-5	TRBJ1-1	TGTGCCAGCAGGCCGGGACAGCCCAACACTGAAGCTTTCTTT	CASRPGQPNTEAFF
15	TRBD1	.	TRBV7-2	TRBJ2-5	TGTGCCAGCAGCCGGGACAGGGGCCGCCAAGAGACCCAGTACTTC	CASSRDRGRQETQYF
12	.	.	TRBV7-9	TRBJ1-1	TGTGCCAGCAGTGAAGGGGGAACTGAAGCTTTCTTT	CASSEGGTEAFF
16	TRBD1	.	TRBV7-8	TRBJ2-1	TGTGCCAGCAGCTTCGACCCACTGACAGGGGAGGTTGAGCAGTTCTTC	CASSFDPLTGEVEQFF
11	.	.	TRBV28	TRBJ2-1	TGTGCCAGCAGTAGTGTCGGTGAGCAGTTCTTC	CASSSVGEQFF
13	.	.	TRBV2	TRBJ1-2	TGTGCCAGCAAGGCCACTAACCCCTATGGCTACACCTTC	CASKATNPYGYTF
15	.	.	TRBV5-1	TRBJ1-2	TGCGCCAGCAGCTTGGCCAACGGACAAGGCCTTTTTTACACCTTC	CASSLANGQGLFYTF
16	TRBD1	.	TRBV28	TRBJ1-2	TGTGCCAGCAGTTTAAACCCTCGGACAGGCACCTATGGCTACACCTTC	CASSLNPRTGTYGYTF
17	TRBD1	.	TRBV5-1	TRBJ2-7	TGCGCCAGCAGCTTGGCGGGGGGGACAGGGGCGACCTACGAGCAGTACTTC	CASSLAGGTGATYEQYF
15	.	.	TRBV4-1	TRBJ2-1	TGCGCCAGCAGCCCCCCTGGGCGGAGGGACAATGAGCAGTTCTTC	CASSPPGRRDNEQFF
13	TRBD2	.	TRBV6-5	TRBJ2-4	TGTGCCAGCAGAGGGACTAGCAAAAACATTCAGTACTTC	CASRGTSKNIQYF
12	TRBD2	many	TRBV2	TRBJ2-7	TGTGCCAGCAAGCGGGAGCTCTACGAGCAGTACTTC	CASKRELYEQYF
14	TRBD1	.	TRBV6-6	TRBJ1-2	TGTGCCAGCAGTTACTCCGACAGGGCCTATGGCTACACCTTC	CASSYSDRAYGYTF
15	.	once	TRBV14	TRBJ1-1	TGTGCCAGCAGCCTTGGGGGGGCCGGGACCACTGAAGCTTTCTTT	CASSLGGAGTTEAFF
16	.	.	TRBV19	TRBJ1-5	TGTGCCAGTAGTATGGGGGTGGAGGGAATAGGTCAGCCCCAGCATTTT	CASSMGVEGIGQPQHF
14	.	.	TRBV30	TRBJ1-5	TGTGCCTGGAGCCAGGGGATACCTAATCAGCCCCAGCATTTT	CAWSQGIPNQPQHF
14	.	.	TRBV18	TRBJ2-6	TGTGCCAGCTCTCCAATATCTGGGGCCAACGTCCTGACTTTC	CASSPISGANVLTF
16	TRBD1	once	TRBV19	TRBJ2-7	TGTGCCAGTAGCTCGAGACAGGGGGCTCGTTCCTACGAGCAGTACTTC	CASSSRQGARSYEQYF
14	.	.	TRBV19	TRBJ1-1	TGTGCCAGTAGTATAGGGTCGGGGAGAATTCAAGCTTTCTTT	CASSIGSGRIQAFF
14	TRBD1	once	TRBV18	TRBJ2-5	TGTGCCAGCTCACCTGACAGGGGTCGAGAGACCCAGTACTTC	CASSPDRGRETQYF
12	TRBD1	.	TRBV29-1	TRBJ1-2	TGCAGCGTGGGGACAGGGGTCTCTGGCTACACCTTC	CSVGTGVSGYTF
16	TRBD1	.	TRBV7-2	TRBJ1-3	TGTGCCAGCAGCTTAGGAGGGACAGCCTCTGGAAACACCATATATTTT	CASSLGGTASGNTIYF
14	.	.	TRBV5-1	TRBJ1-5	TGCGCCAGCAGCTTGGAGGGGGGGAATCAGCCCCAGCATTTT	CASSLEGGNQPQHF
15	.	.	TRBV9	TRBJ2-3	TGTGCCAGCAGCGCCCACAGGGATCCCACAGATACGCAGTATTTT	CASSAHRDPTDTQYF
15	.	few	TRBV6-5	TRBJ1-2	TGTGCCAGCACTCGACAGGTTATGTCGGAGGAGGGCTACACCTTC	CASTRQVMSEEGYTF
16	.	.	TRBV7-9	TRBJ1-2	TGTGCCAGCAGCTTATTTAAGACACGGTCTAACCTTGGCTACACCTTC	CASSLFKTRSNLGYTF
13	.	.	TRBV30	TRBJ2-3	TGTGCCTGGATGGAGGAGTCCGGAGATACGCAGTATTTT	CAWMEESGDTQYF
15	.	.	TRBV7-6	TRBJ1-3	TGTGCCAGCAGCTTAAGGGGGAACTCTGGAAACACCATATATTTT	CASSLRGNSGNTIYF
16	.	few	TRBV15	TRBJ1-1	TGTGCCACCAGCAGAGGGGGCGTGGGGTTGGACACTGAAGCTTTCTTT	CATSRGGVGLDTEAFF
23	TRBD2	.	TRBV28	TRBJ2-1	TGTGCCAGCAGCACTTTCCCCGGACGAAGACTAGCGGGGGGCCTCCTAGTCTACAATGAGCAGTTCTTC	CASSTFPGRRLAGGLLVYNEQFF
15	.	.	TRBV5-1	TRBJ1-5	TGCGCCAGCAGCTTGGGGGGACTTAGCAATCAGCCCCAGCATTTT	CASSLGGLSNQPQHF
14	TRBD2	.	TRBV6-6	TRBJ2-7	TGTGCCAGCAGTCCCCAGGTAGCGGGGGACGAGCAGTACTTC	CASSPQVAGDEQYF
15	.	.	TRBV3-1/TRBV3-2	TRBJ1-6	TGTGCCAGCAGCCTTCAGGACACCCCTAATTCACCCCTCCACTTT	CASSLQDTPNSPLHF
13	.	.	TRBV2	TRBJ2-7	TGTGCCAGCAGGCAACAGCAGGCCCACGAGCAGTACTTC	CASRQQQAHEQYF